This is a list of T cell receptor beta chains from one sample in a study of cytomegalovirus exposure and HLA in healthy donors. TCRdb keeps only in-frame clones here, not all; method: immunoSEQ multiplex PCR. The sample includes about 160,000 clones, roughly 80% seen only once; the top ten take roughly 2.1%. Sequenced input: PBMCs. The source is a man aged 18-30 years in good health and CMV-seronegative. The CDR3 runs from the conserved cysteine through the conserved F or W. A D gene is named only where the DNA matches it firmly. Clone size is shown for a subset of rows, as once, few, many or a class of expanded clone.

>-|TRBV11-2|TRBJ2-7|TRBD1
TGTGCCAGCAGCTTACGCCTGGACAGGCCATGGTACGAGCAGTACTTC
CASSLRLDRPWYEQYF
>-|TRBV7-2|TRBJ2-1|TRBD2
TGTGCCAGCAGACGAGCGGGGGGTTACAATGAGCAGTTCTTC
CASRRAGGYNEQFF
>-|TRBV6-5|TRBJ1-5|TRBD1
TGTGCCAGCAGCCCGGGACAGGTCAATCAGCCCCAGCATTTT
CASSPGQVNQPQHF
>-|TRBV5-4|TRBJ2-7|-
TGTGCCAGCAGCTTGGCGGGGTCCTACGAGCAGTACTTC
CASSLAGSYEQYF
>-|TRBV2|TRBJ2-1|TRBD1
TGTGCCGGCCGGGACAGGGTGTTTGATGAGCAGTTCTTC
CAGRDRVFDEQFF
>-|TRBV25-1|TRBJ2-7|TRBD1
TGTGCCAGCAGTGAGGGACAGGGGGCTTACGAGCAGTACTTC
CASSEGQGAYEQYF
>-|TRBV18|TRBJ1-5|-
TGTGCCAGCTCACCACCGGGCCTTAATAGCAATCAGCCCCAGCATTTT
CASSPPGLNSNQPQHF
>-|TRBV4-1|TRBJ2-7|-
TGCGCCAGCAGCCAAGATCTGGCAGTATACGAGCAGTACTTC
CASSQDLAVYEQYF
>-|TRBV2|TRBJ2-3|TRBD2
TGTGCCAGCAGTTTGTCGACTAGCGGTTCCACAGATACGCAGTATTTT
CASSLSTSGSTDTQYF
>few|TRBV7-9|TRBJ1-5|TRBD1
TGTTCCAGCAGCTCTTACCGGGACAGGGATCAGCCCCAGCATTTT
CSSSSYRDRDQPQHF
>-|TRBV7-9|TRBJ1-6|TRBD1
TGTTCCAGCAGGTTTACAGGGGAAAATTCACCCCTCCACTTT
CSSRFTGENSPLHF
>-|TRBV7-9|TRBJ1-4|-
TGTGCCAGCAGCTTAGCGTCAGCTAATGAAAAACTGTTTTTT
CASSLASANEKLFF